This T cell receptor beta chain was sequenced during a study of blood T cell repertoires in COVID-19. For the study at large: Sites in the United States, Italy and Spain provided acute and convalescent COVID-19 samples. T cells, B-cell-depleted T cells, or PBMCs provided the cDNA or gDNA that served as material.

From germline, CDR1 is SGDLS and CDR2 YYNGEE. The V and J ends lost 4 bases and 3 bases respectively, with 20 bases between them. The CDR3 runs 17 residues. TCRdb's copy holds only in-frame clones and misses some; the assay was immunoSEQ multiplex PCR. The sample records roughly 50,000 clones, roughly 90% being singletons. This TCR derives from a human donor in a cohort sampled during active COVID-19. The V gene is TRBV9, the J gene TRBJ2-1; maybe TRBD2 (5 bases). The specimen was peripheral blood. The CDR3: CASSPRGQAQFYNEQFF. The CDR3 DNA sequence: TGTGCCAGCAGCCCCCGCGGGCAGGCTCAGTTCTACAATGAGCAGTTCTTC.